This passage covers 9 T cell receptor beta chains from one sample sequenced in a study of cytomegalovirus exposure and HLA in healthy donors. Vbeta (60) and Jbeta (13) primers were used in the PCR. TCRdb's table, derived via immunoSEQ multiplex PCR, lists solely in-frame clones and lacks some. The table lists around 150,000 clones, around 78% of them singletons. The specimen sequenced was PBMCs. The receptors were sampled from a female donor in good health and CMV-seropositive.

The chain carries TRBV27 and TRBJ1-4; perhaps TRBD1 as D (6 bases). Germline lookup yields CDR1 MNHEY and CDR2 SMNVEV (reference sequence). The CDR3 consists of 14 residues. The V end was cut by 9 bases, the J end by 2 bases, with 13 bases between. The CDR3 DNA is TGTGCCAGTTACTACAGGGCCACTAATGAAAAACTGTTTTTT. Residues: CASYYRATNEKLFF.

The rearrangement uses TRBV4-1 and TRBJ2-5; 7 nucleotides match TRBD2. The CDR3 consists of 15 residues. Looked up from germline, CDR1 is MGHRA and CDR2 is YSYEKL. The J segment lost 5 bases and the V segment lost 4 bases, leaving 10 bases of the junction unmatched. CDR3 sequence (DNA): TGCGCCAGCAGCCCCACCGGCGGGGGTGGGGAGACCCAGTACTTC. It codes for CASSPTGGGGETQYF.

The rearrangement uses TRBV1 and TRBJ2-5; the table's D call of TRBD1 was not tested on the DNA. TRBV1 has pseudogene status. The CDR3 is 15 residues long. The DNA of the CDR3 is TGCACCAGCAGCCAAGGGACAGTGTACCAAGAGACCCAGTACTTC. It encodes CTSSQGTVYQETQYF.

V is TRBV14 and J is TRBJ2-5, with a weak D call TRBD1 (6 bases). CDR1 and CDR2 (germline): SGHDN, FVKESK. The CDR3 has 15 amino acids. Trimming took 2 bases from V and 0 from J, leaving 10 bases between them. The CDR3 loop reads CASSQPRGYQETQYF. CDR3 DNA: TGTGCCAGCAGCCAACCCAGGGGTTACCAAGAGACCCAGTACTTC.

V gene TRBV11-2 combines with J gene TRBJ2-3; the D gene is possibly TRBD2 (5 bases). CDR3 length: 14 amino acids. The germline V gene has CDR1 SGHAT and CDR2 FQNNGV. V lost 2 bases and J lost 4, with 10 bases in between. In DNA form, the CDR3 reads TGTGCCAGCAGCTTATTAGGAGGCGCAGATACGCAGTATTTT. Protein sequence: CASSLLGGADTQYF. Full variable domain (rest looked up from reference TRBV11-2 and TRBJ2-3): EAGVAQSPRYKIIEKRQSVAFWCNPISGHATLYWYQQILGQGPKLLIQFQNNGVVDDSQLPKDRFSAERLKGVDSTLKIQPAKLEDSAVYLCASSLLGGADTQYFGPGTRLTVL.

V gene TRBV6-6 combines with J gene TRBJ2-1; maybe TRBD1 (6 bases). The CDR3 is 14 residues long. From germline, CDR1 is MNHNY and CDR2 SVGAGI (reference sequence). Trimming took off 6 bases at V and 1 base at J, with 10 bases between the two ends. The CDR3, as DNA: TGTGCCAGCAGCCCCAGGGGTTCCTACAATGAGCAGTTCTTC. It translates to CASSPRGSYNEQFF.

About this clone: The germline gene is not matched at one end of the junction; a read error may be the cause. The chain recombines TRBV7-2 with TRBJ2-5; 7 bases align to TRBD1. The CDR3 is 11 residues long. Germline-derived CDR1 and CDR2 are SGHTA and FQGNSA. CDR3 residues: CASSSFRGTNF. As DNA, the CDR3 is TGTGCCAGCAGCTCTTTCAGGGGGACGAACTTC.

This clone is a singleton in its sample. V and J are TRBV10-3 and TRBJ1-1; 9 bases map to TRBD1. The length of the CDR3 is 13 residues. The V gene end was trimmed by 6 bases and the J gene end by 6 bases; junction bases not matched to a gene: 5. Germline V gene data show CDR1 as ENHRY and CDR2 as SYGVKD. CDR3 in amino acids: CAIRGTGLAEAFF. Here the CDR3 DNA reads TGTGCCATCAGGGGGACAGGGCTGGCTGAAGCTTTCTTT.

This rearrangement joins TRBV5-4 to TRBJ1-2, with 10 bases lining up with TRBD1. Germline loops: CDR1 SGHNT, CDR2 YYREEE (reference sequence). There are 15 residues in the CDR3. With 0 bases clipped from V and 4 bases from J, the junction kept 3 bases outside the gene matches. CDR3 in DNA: TGTGCCAGCAGCTTGGAGACAGGGGGCAGCTATGGCTACACCTTC. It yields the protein CASSLETGGSYGYTF. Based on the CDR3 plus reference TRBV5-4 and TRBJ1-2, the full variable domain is ETGVTQSPTHLIKTRGQQVTLRCSSQSGHNTVSWYQQALGQGPQFIFQYYREEENGRGNFPPRFSGLQFPNYSSELNVNALELDDSALYLCASSLETGGSYGYTFGSGTRLTVV.